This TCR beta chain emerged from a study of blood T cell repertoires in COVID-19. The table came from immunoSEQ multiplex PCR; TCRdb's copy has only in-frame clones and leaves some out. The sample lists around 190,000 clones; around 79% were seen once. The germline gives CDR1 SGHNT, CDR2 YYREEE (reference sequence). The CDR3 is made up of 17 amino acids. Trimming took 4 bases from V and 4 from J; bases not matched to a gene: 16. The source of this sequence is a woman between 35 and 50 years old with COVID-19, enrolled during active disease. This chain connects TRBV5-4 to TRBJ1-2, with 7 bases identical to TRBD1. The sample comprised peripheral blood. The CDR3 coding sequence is TGTGCCAGCAGCGCTGGGACCCGGGCCCCAGGGGGCTATGGCTACACCTTC. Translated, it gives CASSAGTRAPGGYGYTF.